The 8 T cell receptor beta chains below were found in one sample sequenced in a study of blood T cell repertoires in COVID-19. Only in-frame clones appear in the TCRdb table, and some are missing; sequencing was by immunoSEQ multiplex PCR. This sample has 100,000 or so clones, with roughly 90% found just once. Source material: peripheral blood. These receptor sequences come from a man aged 50 or older with active COVID-19.

The V gene is TRBV7-6, the J gene TRBJ2-3; 7 bases map to TRBD2. The CDR3 sequence is 14 residues long. J was trimmed by 3 bases and V by 4 bases; bases with no gene match: 4. Germline V gene data show CDR1 as SGHVS and CDR2 as FNYEAQ. CDR3 sequence reads: CASSSTSSTDTQYF. DNA of the CDR3: TGTGCCAGCAGCTCGACTAGCAGTACAGATACGCAGTATTTT.

Here the CDR3 DNA reads TGTGCCAGCAGCTTAACCGGCGGAGACGGCGAGCAGTACGTC. Translation gives CASSLTGGDGEQYV. The chain links TRBV7-9 to TRBJ2-7; D unclear. V was clipped by 2 bases and J by 6 bases, with 14 bases between them. Germline V gives CDR1 SEHNR, CDR2 FQNEAQ (reference sequence). The CDR3 has 14 residues.

The CDR3 sequence: CASSSLAGGQETQYF. In DNA form, the CDR3 reads TGTGCCAGCAGTTCTCTAGCGGGGGGCCAAGAGACCCAGTACTTC. The chain couples TRBV27 to TRBJ2-5, with TRBD2 identical over 11 bases. V lost 4 bases and J lost 1; bases outside the gene matches: 2. The CDR3 is 15 amino acids. Looked up from germline, CDR1 is MNHEY and CDR2 is SMNVEV (reference sequence).

This chain connects TRBV7-8 to TRBJ2-7, with 8 bases identical to TRBD1. Trimming removed 1 base from V and 6 bases from J; junction bases left unmatched: 5. The germline V gene has CDR1 SGHVS and CDR2 FQNEAQ. This CDR3 region has 14 residues. The DNA of the CDR3 is TGTGCCAGCAGCTTAGGGACAGGGCAAAGCGAGCAGTACGTC. Protein sequence: CASSLGTGQSEQYV.

V usage is TRBV18 and J usage is TRBJ2-3; 9 bases align to TRBD1. This CDR3 spans 15 amino acids. V shed 3 bases and J 6 bases; nucleotides not matched to a gene: 7. Germline loops: CDR1 KGHSH, CDR2 LQKENI. This CDR3 is CASSPRQGTGDTQYF. CDR3 DNA sequence: TGTGCCAGCTCACCCAGACAGGGGACAGGGGATACGCAGTATTTT.

The chain is built from TRBV7-2 and TRBJ2-1; 15 bases line up with TRBD2. Germline CDR1 is SGHTA and CDR2 is FQGNSA. The length of the CDR3 is 16 residues. Trimming cost V 4 bases and J 6 bases; bases outside gene matches: 4. The CDR3 is CASSSRTSGRGNEQFF. CDR3 DNA sequence: TGTGCCAGCAGCTCCCGGACTAGCGGGAGGGGCAATGAGCAGTTCTTC.

The chain employs TRBV4-1 and TRBJ2-5, with 16 bases that match TRBD2. The CDR3 sequence is 16 residues long. The germline gives CDR1 MGHRA, CDR2 YSYEKL. The V segment lost 3 bases and the J segment 5 bases; nucleotides outside the gene matches: 3. CDR3 DNA sequence: TGCGCCAGCAGCCAGGGACTAGCGGGGGGGCGGGAGACCCAGTACTTC. As protein: CASSQGLAGGRETQYF.

The chain has TRBV5-1 and TRBJ2-3; no definite D call. The CDR3 contains 17 residues. CDR1 is SGHRS, CDR2 YFSETQ, per germline. V was clipped by 1 base and J by 0 bases, with 15 bases between them. CDR3 nucleotide sequence: TGCGCCAGCAGCTTGACTCGATCGTCCACTAGCACAGATACGCAGTATTTT. It translates to CASSLTRSSTSTDTQYF. The full variable domain, with the rest looked up from reference TRBV5-1 and TRBJ2-3, is KAGVTQTPRYLIKTRGQQVTLSCSPISGHRSVSWYQQTPGQGLQFLFEYFSETQRNKGNFPGRFSGRQFSNSRSEMNVSTLELGDSALYLCASSLTRSSTSTDTQYFGPGTRLTVL.